This TCR beta chain came from a study of regulatory T cells in long-lasting Graves disease. iRepertoire HTBI primers and Arm-PCR of CDR3 regions built TCR beta libraries. A single record per CDR3 protein comes from TCRdb applying MiXCR to the multiplex PCR reads. The data show about 470,000 distinct CDR3 sequences, 20% to 25% seen once. Time point defined: persistent/refractory GD, antithyroid drugs over 5 years with positive TRAb. PBMC-extracted RNA yielded the TCR library. EDTA tubes received roughly 9 milliliters of collected peripheral blood. Deletions cut 7 bases from V and 0 bases from J, with 13 bases between. Germline V gene data show CDR1 as MNHNS and CDR2 as SASEGT. The CDR3 extends over 15 amino acids.

The material was peripheral blood mononuclear cells (PBMCs), obtained when the disease was refractory, from a patient treated with antithyroid drugs. The V and J genes are TRBV6-1 and TRBJ1-5; possible D gene TRBD1, 6 bases. The receptor comes from a female donor with Graves disease. The CDR3 loop is CASIGQSDSNQPQHF. CDR3 bases: TGTGCCAGCATCGGACAGAGTGATAGCAATCAGCCCCAGCATTTT.